These 13 T cell receptor beta chains were all obtained from the same sample, sequenced in a study of technical replicates of blood from a handful of donors. Here immunoSEQ multiplex PCR was the method, and the copy in TCRdb shows in-frame clones only, minus some. The table shows 44,000 or so clones, with 92% occurring only once. Sample: PBMCs. The receptor set was obtained from a human donor in good health. Some clones in this sample may be carry-over from other donors' samples.

The chain combines TRBV10-3 with TRBJ1-1; a possible D gene is TRBD1 (6 bases). Per the germline V gene, CDR1 is ENHRY and CDR2 is SYGVKD. V shed 6 bases and J shed 1 base, with 9 bases lying between them. CDR3 length: 13 residues. The chain's CDR3 is CAIRPDRNTEAFF. CDR3 nucleotide sequence: TGTGCCATCAGGCCGGACAGGAACACTGAAGCTTTCTTT.

This chain joins TRBV2 and TRBJ2-7; a weak D match, TRBD2 (5 bases). The V gene's germline CDR1 is SNHLY and CDR2 FYNNEI. With 8 bases removed from V and 2 bases from J, the gap between germline ends came to 10 bases. The CDR3 is made up of 12 amino acids. The chain's CDR3 is CASSAGPYEQYF. The CDR3 coding sequence is TGTGCCAGCTCGGCGGGCCCCTACGAGCAGTACTTC.

This chain uses TRBV7-2 with TRBJ2-1, with 9 bases identical to TRBD2. The trim removed 5 bases at V and 7 bases at J, leaving 6 bases unmatched. CDR3 length equals 14 residues. Per germline, CDR1 SGHTA and CDR2 FQGNSA. CDR3 sequence (DNA): TGTGCCAGCAGCCCAGGACTAGCGAGTAATGAGCAGTTCTTC. Its translation is CASSPGLASNEQFF.

J is TRBJ1-2 and V is TRBV27; TRBD1 agrees at 9 bases. The CDR3 length is 14 residues. CDR1 MNHEY and CDR2 SMNVEV come from the germline V gene (reference sequence). The J segment lost 7 bases and the V segment lost 3 bases, leaving 6 bases of the junction unmatched. The CDR3 loop reads CASSLTTGGVGYTF. The CDR3 nucleotides are TGTGCCAGCAGTTTGACGACAGGGGGTGTTGGCTACACCTTC.

The chain uses TRBV5-1 and TRBJ1-2; the D gene is possibly TRBD1 (5 bases). CDR3 size: 15 residues. Germline V lookup: CDR1 SGHRS, CDR2 YFSETQ. Trimming shortened V by 4 bases and J by 0 bases, and 13 bases separated the two germline ends. CDR3 sequence (DNA): TGCGCCAGCAGCCGGGGGGACGGTGCTAACTATGGCTACACCTTC. Protein product: CASSRGDGANYGYTF.

The chain is built from TRBV6-1 and TRBJ1-6, with 8 bases lining up with TRBD1. Germline CDR1 reads MNHNS; CDR2 reads SASEGT. This CDR3 is built from 14 residues. Trimming took 8 bases from V and 7 from J; bases not matched to a gene: 7. CDR3 sequence reads: CASLQQGGNSPLHF. CDR3 coding DNA: TGTGCCAGCCTTCAACAGGGGGGGAATTCACCCCTCCACTTT.

The rearrangement uses TRBV7-9 and TRBJ2-6; 9 nucleotides agree with TRBD1. V shed 4 bases and J 2 bases; nucleotides not matched to a gene: 3. Germline V gene sequence: CDR1 SEHNR, CDR2 FQNEAQ (reference sequence). The CDR3 has 16 residues. The CDR3 sequence is CASSSNRGPGANVLTF. CDR3 DNA: TGTGCCAGCAGCTCGAACAGGGGGCCTGGGGCCAACGTCCTGACTTTC.

This clone was seen once. The chain joins TRBV27 to TRBJ2-5; D is uncertain. The V end was cut by 3 bases, the J end by 4 bases, with 18 bases between. Germline CDR1 is MNHEY and CDR2 is SMNVEV (reference sequence). The CDR3 is made up of 16 amino acids. This CDR3 is CASSLVALPRGETQYF. The CDR3, as DNA: TGTGCCAGCAGTTTGGTTGCCCTCCCCCGAGGAGAGACCCAGTACTTC.

V usage is TRBV7-2 and J usage is TRBJ2-1; the match to TRBD1 covers 7 bases. Per the germline V gene, CDR1 is SGHTA and CDR2 is FQGNSA. The V segment lost 7 bases and the J segment 6 bases; nucleotides outside the gene matches: 12. This CDR3 is built from 15 residues. This CDR3 is CASTPFPNRGNEQFF. CDR3 nucleotides: TGTGCCAGCACCCCTTTTCCAAACAGGGGCAATGAGCAGTTCTTC.

This chain links TRBV27 with TRBJ1-4, with TRBD1 identical over 10 bases. The ends lost 2 bases at V and 7 bases at J; junction bases unmatched: 1. This CDR3 has 14 residues. Looked up from germline, CDR1 is MNHEY and CDR2 is SMNVEV (reference sequence). The CDR3 sequence: CASSLRTGGEKLFF. The CDR3 DNA reads TGTGCCAGCAGTTTAAGGACAGGGGGTGAAAAACTGTTTTTT. Using reference TRBV27 and TRBJ1-4 for the parts outside the CDR3, the full variable domain is EAQVTQNPRYLITVTGKKLTVTCSQNMNHEYMSWYRQDPGLGLRQIYYSMNVEVTDKGDVPEGYKVSRKEKRNFPLILESPSPNQTSLYFCASSLRTGGEKLFFGSGTQLSVL.

The chain recombines TRBV5-5 with TRBJ2-7; D is perhaps TRBD2 (6 bases). Trimming left V 0 bases short and J 6 bases short, with 13 bases between. From germline, CDR1 is SGHKS and CDR2 YYEKEE (reference sequence). CDR3 length: 14 amino acids. The CDR3 spells CASSLGRELSEQYF. The DNA of the CDR3 is TGTGCCAGCAGCTTGGGGCGGGAATTGAGCGAGCAGTACTTC. The entire variable domain, with the rest obtained from reference TRBV5-5 and TRBJ2-7, is as follows: DAGVTQSPTHLIKTRGQQVTLRCSPISGHKSVSWYQQVLGQGPQFIFQYYEKEERGRGNFPDRFSARQFPNYSSELNVNALLLGDSALYLCASSLGRELSEQYFGPGTRLTVT.

V usage is TRBV29-1 and J usage is TRBJ2-6; D ambiguous. The V and J ends lost 7 bases and 1 base respectively, with 5 bases between them. From germline, CDR1 is SQVTM and CDR2 ANQGSEA. CDR3 length equals 12 residues. The chain's CDR3 is CSARSGANVLTF. The DNA of the CDR3 is TGCAGCGCGAGGTCTGGGGCCAACGTCCTGACTTTC. Using reference TRBV29-1 and TRBJ2-6 for the parts outside the CDR3, the full variable domain is SAVISQKPSRDICQRGTSLTIQCQVDSQVTMMFWYRQQPGQSLTLIATANQGSEATYESGFVIDKFPISRPNLTFSTLTVSNMSPEDSSIYLCSARSGANVLTFGAGSRLTVL.

The chain combines TRBV6-6 with TRBJ1-2; no reliable D call. CDR1 MNHNY and CDR2 SVGAGI come from the germline V gene (reference sequence). Between the trimmed V and J ends, which lost 5 bases and 7 bases, there was a span of 11 bases. CDR3 length: 12 amino acids. CDR3 sequence (DNA): TGTGCCAGCAGTCTTACCTCGGGTGGCTACACCTTC. Its protein product is CASSLTSGGYTF.